What follows is one T cell receptor (beta chain) and its context. Profiled with immunoSEQ multiplex PCR; TCRdb holds only in-frame clones, not every one. The sample lists 25,000 to 35,000 clones; 80% to 90% were seen once. These data come from a study of blood T cell repertoires in COVID-19. Trimming took 6 bases from V and 1 from J; bases not matched to a gene: 5. The CDR3 has 15 amino acids. From germline, CDR1 is LNHDA and CDR2 SQIVND (reference sequence). The chain is built from TRBV19 and TRBJ1-3; the match to TRBD1 covers 8 bases. Specimen: peripheral blood. The TCR was taken from a human donor in a cohort sampled during active COVID-19. CDR3 in DNA: TGTGCCAGTAGACCGGACAGGGCGTCTGGAAACACCATATATTTT. Translation: CASRPDRASGNTIYF. The whole variable domain, remainder taken from reference TRBV19 and TRBJ1-3, is DGGITQSPKYLFRKEGQNVTLSCEQNLNHDAMYWYRQDPGQGLRLIYYSQIVNDFQKGDIAEGYSVSREKKESFPLTVTSAQKNPTAFYLCASRPDRASGNTIYFGEGSWLTVV.